The 15 T cell receptor beta chains given below trace back to one sample, sequenced in a study of a mutant IDH1 vaccine in newly diagnosed glioma. The antigens these receptors bind are not known. Using immunoSEQ multiplex PCR, the repertoire was profiled, and TCRdb retains in-frame clones only, with some absent. The data show some 48,000 clones, approximately 80% seen once. Time point indicated: week 35, safety follow-up. Alongside topical imiquimod, each dose of vaccine comprised 300 ug of mutant IDH1 20-mer peptide. The material was PBMCs, obtained from a glioma patient whose treatment included an IDH1 peptide vaccine. All receptors come from a man aged 35 to 55 with glioma.

The rearrangement links TRBV7-2 to TRBJ1-2, with 8 bases aligning to TRBD1. Losses at the gene ends were 5 bases for V and 4 bases for J; bases not matched to a gene: 9. The CDR3 is 15 amino acids. Germline V lookup: CDR1 SGHTA, CDR2 FQGNSA. CDR3 nucleotides: TGTGCCAGCAGCACAAACAGGGGGGGGGCCTATGGCTACACCTTC. It is translated as CASSTNRGGAYGYTF.

V is TRBV6-1 and J is TRBJ1-1; TRBD1 is a possible D gene (5 bases). The CDR3 totals 18 residues. With 4 bases removed from V and 1 base from J, the gap between germline ends came to 22 bases. Germline V CDR1 and CDR2: MNHNS, SASEGT. In nucleotides, the CDR3 is TGTGCCAGCAGTGTGAGATGGGGGTCGGGGGGACCGAACACTGAAGCTTTCTTT. It specifies CASSVRWGSGGPNTEAFF.

The chain links TRBV12-5 to TRBJ1-1, with D uncertain. The germline V gene encodes CDR1 LGHNT and CDR2 FRNRAP. V shed 4 bases and J shed 1 base, with 7 bases lying between them. The CDR3 consists of 13 residues. In DNA, the CDR3 is TGTGCTAGTGGTTCTACAGAGAACACTGAAGCTTTCTTT. Its translation: CASGSTENTEAFF.

The chain joins TRBV19 to TRBJ2-5; D is unclear. Germline CDR1 is LNHDA and CDR2 is SQIVND (reference sequence). The CDR3 has 11 amino acids. The V gene lost 6 bases and the J gene lost 0 bases, with 2 bases spanning the gap. CDR3 nucleotides: TGTGCCAGTAGATACCAAGAGACCCAGTACTTC. Its protein product is CASRYQETQYF. The complete variable domain, with remaining parts taken from reference TRBV19 and TRBJ2-5, reads DGGITQSPKYLFRKEGQNVTLSCEQNLNHDAMYWYRQDPGQGLRLIYYSQIVNDFQKGDIAEGYSVSREKKESFPLTVTSAQKNPTAFYLCASRYQETQYFGPGTRLLVL.

This chain uses TRBV19 with TRBJ1-2; D is possibly TRBD1 (5 bases). Trimming cost V 3 bases and J 4 bases, with 12 bases left between them. The CDR3 contains 14 residues. Germline CDR1 and CDR2: LNHDA and SQIVND (reference sequence). The CDR3 reads CASSIGGVPYGYTF. The CDR3 nucleotides are TGTGCCAGTAGTATTGGAGGGGTTCCCTATGGCTACACCTTC.

The rearrangement joins TRBV27 to TRBJ1-2; D not certain. The CDR3 spans 13 residues. V shed 2 bases and J shed 8 bases, with 12 bases lying between them. CDR1 is MNHEY and CDR2 is SMNVEV in the germline V gene (reference sequence). CDR3 loop: CASSLVARGGYTF. DNA of the CDR3: TGTGCCAGCAGTTTAGTGGCCCGGGGAGGCTACACCTTC.

The chain has TRBV6-5 and TRBJ2-1, with 7 bases lining up with TRBD1. The CDR3 extends over 14 amino acids. Germline V gene lookup returns CDR1 MNHEY and CDR2 SVGAGI. With 5 bases clipped from V and 3 bases from J, the junction kept 4 bases outside the gene matches. This CDR3 reads CASSPRQGYNEQFF. In DNA, the CDR3 is TGTGCCAGCAGTCCAAGACAGGGCTACAATGAGCAGTTCTTC.

The chain is built from TRBV9 and TRBJ2-1; D is ambiguous. The CDR3 is made up of 13 amino acids. The V and J ends lost 3 bases and 2 bases respectively, with 6 bases between them. Germline loops: CDR1 SGDLS, CDR2 YYNGEE. The CDR3 loop is CASSETPYNEQFF. As DNA, the CDR3 is TGTGCCAGCAGCGAGACACCCTACAATGAGCAGTTCTTC. The entire variable domain, with the rest obtained from reference TRBV9 and TRBJ2-1, is as follows: DSGVTQTPKHLITATGQRVTLRCSPRSGDLSVYWYQQSLDQGLQFLIQYYNGEERAKGNILERFSAQQFPDLHSELNLSSLELGDSALYFCASSETPYNEQFFGPGTRLTVL.

The chain joins TRBV29-1 to TRBJ2-1, with TRBD1 as a possible D gene (5 bases). Trimming stripped 4 bases from V and 6 bases from J, with 13 bases between. The CDR3 spans 13 residues. Germline V gives CDR1 SQVTM, CDR2 ANQGSEA. The CDR3 nucleotides read TGCAGCGTTGTTAGGGGCCCCCTCAATGAGCAGTTCTTC. Its translation is CSVVRGPLNEQFF.

The rearrangement joins TRBV2 to TRBJ1-6; possibly TRBD1 for D (5 bases). The CDR3 spans 16 residues. The V gene's germline CDR1 is SNHLY and CDR2 FYNNEI. V gave up 5 bases and J gave up 5 bases, with 16 bases separating them. The DNA of the CDR3 is TGTGCCAGCAGTCTATCCGGGACGGAAAATAATTCACCCCTCCACTTT. This sequence encodes CASSLSGTENNSPLHF. Full variable domain (outside the CDR3, taken from reference TRBV2 and TRBJ1-6): EPEVTQTPSHQVTQMGQEVILRCVPISNHLYFYWYRQILGQKVEFLVSFYNNEISEKSEIFDDQFSVERPDGSNFTLKIRSTKLEDSAMYFCASSLSGTENNSPLHFGNGTRLTVT.

The chain couples TRBV7-9 to TRBJ1-6; no firm D call. Germline-derived CDR1 and CDR2 are SEHNR and FQNEAQ (reference sequence). Trimming pared 2 bases from V and 9 bases from J, leaving 14 bases between. This CDR3 contains 15 residues. This CDR3 reads CASSLSIVDRSPLHF. In nucleotides, the CDR3 is TGTGCCAGCAGCTTATCTATTGTGGACCGTTCACCCCTCCACTTT. Using reference TRBV7-9 and TRBJ1-6 for the parts outside the CDR3, the full variable domain is DTGVSQNPRHKITKRGQNVTFRCDPISEHNRLYWYRQTLGQGPEFLTYFQNEAQLEKSRLLSDRFSAERPKGSFSTLEIQRTEQGDSAMYLCASSLSIVDRSPLHFGNGTRLTVT.

This clone was observed a single time. The chain carries TRBV6-1 and TRBJ2-7; tentatively, D is TRBD2 (5 bases). Germline-derived CDR1 and CDR2 are MNHNS and SASEGT. V was trimmed by 5 bases and J by 5 bases, leaving 13 bases between them. The CDR3 loop spans 13 amino acids. The CDR3 protein is CASSPGRSNEQYF. The CDR3 DNA reads as TGTGCCAGCAGTCCGGGGAGAAGCAACGAGCAGTACTTC.

The chain carries TRBV6-1 and TRBJ2-7; D is tentatively TRBD1 or TRBD2 (5 bases each). CDR3 length equals 14 residues. Germline V CDR1 and CDR2: MNHNS, SASEGT. V gave up 6 bases and J gave up 3 bases, with 15 bases separating them. CDR3 DNA: TGTGCCAGCAGCAACCGGGACGGAGGCTACGAGCAGTACTTC. As protein: CASSNRDGGYEQYF.

This chain's CDR3 is CASSRRDPGELFF. The CDR3 DNA is TGTGCCAGCAGTAGGCGGGACCCCGGGGAGCTGTTTTTT. V is TRBV6-5 and J is TRBJ2-2; tentative D call: TRBD2 (6 bases). V gave up 5 bases and J gave up 6 bases, with 10 bases separating them. The CDR3 length is 13 residues. Germline CDR1 reads MNHEY; CDR2 reads SVGAGI.

The J gene is TRBJ1-1, the V gene TRBV5-6; TRBD1 might be the D (5 bases). The CDR3 spans 14 residues. CDR1 SGHDT and CDR2 YYEEEE come from the germline V gene. The ends were cut back, 4 bases at V and 4 bases at J, with 14 bases in the middle. The CDR3 loop is CASSRSIGGTEAFF. CDR3 in DNA: TGTGCCAGCAGCAGAAGCATTGGGGGCACTGAAGCTTTCTTT. The whole variable domain, remainder taken from reference TRBV5-6 and TRBJ1-1, is DAGVTQSPTHLIKTRGQQVTLRCSPKSGHDTVSWYQQALGQGPQFIFQYYEEEERQRGNFPDRFSGHQFPNYSSELNVNALLLGDSALYLCASSRSIGGTEAFFGQGTRLTVV.